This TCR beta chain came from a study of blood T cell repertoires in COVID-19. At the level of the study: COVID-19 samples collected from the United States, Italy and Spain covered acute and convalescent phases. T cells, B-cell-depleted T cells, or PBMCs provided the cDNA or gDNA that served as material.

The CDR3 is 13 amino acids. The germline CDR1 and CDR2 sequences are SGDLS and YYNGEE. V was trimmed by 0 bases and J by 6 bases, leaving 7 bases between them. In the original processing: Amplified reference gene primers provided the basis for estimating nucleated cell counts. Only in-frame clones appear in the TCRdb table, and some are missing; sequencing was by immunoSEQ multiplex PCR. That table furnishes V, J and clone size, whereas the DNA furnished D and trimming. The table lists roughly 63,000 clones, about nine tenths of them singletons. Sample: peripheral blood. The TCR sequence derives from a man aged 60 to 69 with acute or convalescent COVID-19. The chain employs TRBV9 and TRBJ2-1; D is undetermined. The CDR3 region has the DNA TGTGCCAGCAGCGTAGACGTCGGCAATGAGCAGTTCTTC. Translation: CASSVDVGNEQFF.